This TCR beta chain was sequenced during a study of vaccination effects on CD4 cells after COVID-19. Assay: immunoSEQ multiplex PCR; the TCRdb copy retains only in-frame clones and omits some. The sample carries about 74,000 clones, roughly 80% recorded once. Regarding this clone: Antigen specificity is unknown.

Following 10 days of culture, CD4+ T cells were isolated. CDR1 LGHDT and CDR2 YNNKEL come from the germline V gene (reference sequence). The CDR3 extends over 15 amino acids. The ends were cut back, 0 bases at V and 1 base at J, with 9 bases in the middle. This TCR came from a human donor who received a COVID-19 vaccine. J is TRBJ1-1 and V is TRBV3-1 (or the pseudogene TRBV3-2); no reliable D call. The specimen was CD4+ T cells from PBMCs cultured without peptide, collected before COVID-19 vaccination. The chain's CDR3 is CASSQDRRPNTEAFF. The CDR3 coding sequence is TGTGCCAGCAGCCAAGATCGACGGCCGAACACTGAAGCTTTCTTT.